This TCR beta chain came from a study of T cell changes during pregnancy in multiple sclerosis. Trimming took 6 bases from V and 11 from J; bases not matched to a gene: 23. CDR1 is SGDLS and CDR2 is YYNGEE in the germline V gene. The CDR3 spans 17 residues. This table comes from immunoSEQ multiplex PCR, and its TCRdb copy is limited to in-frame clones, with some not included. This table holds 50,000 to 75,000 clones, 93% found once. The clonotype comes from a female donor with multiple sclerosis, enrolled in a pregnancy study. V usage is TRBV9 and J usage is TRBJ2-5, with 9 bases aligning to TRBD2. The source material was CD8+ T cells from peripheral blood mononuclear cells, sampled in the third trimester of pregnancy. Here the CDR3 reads CASNAIPLGLAVEEQYF. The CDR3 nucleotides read TGTGCCAGCAACGCGATACCCTTGGGACTAGCAGTTGAAGAGCAGTACTTC.